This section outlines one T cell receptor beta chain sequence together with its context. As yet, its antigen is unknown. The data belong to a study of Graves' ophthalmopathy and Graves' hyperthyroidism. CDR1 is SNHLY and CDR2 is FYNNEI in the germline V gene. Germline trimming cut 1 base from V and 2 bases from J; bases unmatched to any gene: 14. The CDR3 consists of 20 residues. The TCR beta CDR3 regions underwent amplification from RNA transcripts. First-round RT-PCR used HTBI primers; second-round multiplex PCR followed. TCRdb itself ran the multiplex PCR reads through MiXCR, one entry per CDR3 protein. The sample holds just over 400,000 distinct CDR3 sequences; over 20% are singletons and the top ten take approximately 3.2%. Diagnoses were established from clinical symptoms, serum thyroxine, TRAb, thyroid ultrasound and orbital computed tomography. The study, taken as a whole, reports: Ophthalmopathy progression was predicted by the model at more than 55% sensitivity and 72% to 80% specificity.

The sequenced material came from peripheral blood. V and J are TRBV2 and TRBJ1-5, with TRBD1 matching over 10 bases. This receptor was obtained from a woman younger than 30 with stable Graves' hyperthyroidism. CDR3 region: CASSEDLDRGPNMGNQPQHF. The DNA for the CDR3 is TGTGCCAGCAGTGAAGATCTTGACAGGGGGCCTAATATGGGCAATCAGCCCCAGCATTTT.